This T cell receptor (beta chain) stems from a study of molecular identifiers for immune sequencing clone quantification listed by TCRdb under 2018. Some background on the complete study: For a replicate experiment, RNA from around 20,000 or 99,000 naive CD8 T cells was divided into five aliquots, of which four were sequenced. This methods study benchmarked molecular-identifier clustering-based TCR repertoire sequencing (MIDCIRS) and TCR RNA copy counting, using CD8 T cells to do so. General findings and caveats noted by the study authors: In CMV-specific effector cells, clones with more than 20 RNA copies contained over 98% of molecules, whereas in naive cells such clones contained under 1% of molecules. When barcode sub-clustering was not used, chimeric consensus sequences inflated TCR diversity, with chimeras reaching as high as 47%. Identical TCR molecules sharing a barcode could cause highly expanded clone sizes to be underestimated. About 3 recovered TCR RNA copies per cell were obtained by modeling, versus about ten by digital PCR, implying a capture efficiency of 30% to 35%. Naive libraries contained spiked-in Jurkat TCR RNA (around eleven copies' worth), which is not part of the donor repertoire. Spiked-in Jurkat TCR RNA equivalent to a single cell was reported to be detectable even among approximately 900,000 naive CD8 T cells.

To prepare the library, PCR was applied. The data were produced on an Illumina HiSeq 4000. Bulk TCR libraries were prepared as previously described, using TCR primers listed in Table S5. The Qiagen AllPrep DNA/RNA kit was used to purify total RNA. Before analysis, reads from multiple sequencing runs of one library were combined. On the study's bioinformatics: Reads were retained only if their TCR constant sequence matched exactly, and those retained reads were trimmed to 150 nt and grouped according to their 12-nt molecular barcodes. Reads inside each barcode group were sub-clustered using a 15% Levenshtein threshold, and a quality-weighted consensus sequence was constructed for each RNA molecule. Non-functional sequences were filtered out, along with any lower-count sequence sitting one edit away from another sequence. Based on a fit of two negative binomial distributions, barcode sub-clusters having less than 20% of the maximum read count were discarded. Using fastp trimming at Q25 and MiXCR clonotype assembly, TCRdb reanalyzed the public sequencing data and kept in-frame beta chains. CDR3 protein sequences are deduplicated, and each keeps its most common genes and DNA. For this entry, the V and J calls and clone size follow TCRdb and not the study's own pipeline. The table for this sample lists 70,000 to 95,000 distinct CDR3 sequences; roughly 20% of them were counted only once. The top ten clones comprise 0.85% of the sample.

This clonotype came up many times. The target of this receptor is not known. No base quality information exists; no much larger clone differs at one position. The CDR3 measures 13 amino acids from cysteine to phenylalanine. This entry keeps only the CDR3 DNA: 39 bases, framed from base 1. CDR1 and CDR2 are read off the germline V gene (reference sequence) as SEHNR and FQNEAQ. V was cut back by 1 base and J by 5 bases, leaving a gap of 9 bases between them. Libraries of naive CD8 T cells were built from anywhere between roughly 17,000 and 1,000,000 sorted cells, with 10%, 30% or 50% of the purified RNA used. Naive CD8 T cells, defined as CD8+CD4-CCR7+CD45RA+, were FACS-sorted into RLT Plus buffer on a BD FACSAria II. Detection sensitivity was tested by spiking Jurkat RNA equal to some 10 TCR copies' worth into samples containing about 20,000-1,100,000 naive CD8 T cells. Enrichment of CD8 T cells was performed with RosetteSep CD8+ T Cell Enrichment Cocktail and Ficoll-Paque, after which ACK red cell lysis was carried out.

The source material was naive CD8+ T cells from blood, with Jurkat cell RNA spiked in. Per the publication, the cell subset or site label means: FACS-sorted CD8+CD4-CCR7+CD45RA+ naive T cells. The V and J segments used are TRBV7-9 and TRBJ2-7; TRBD2 could be the D gene, as 7 bases match. The clonotype was recovered from a human donor in good health. Some libraries in this study had Jurkat cell RNA spiked in. The DNA sequence follows: TGTGCCAGCAGCTTAGTGCGGGGGCACGAGCAGTACTTC. Translated, it reads CASSLVRGHEQYF.